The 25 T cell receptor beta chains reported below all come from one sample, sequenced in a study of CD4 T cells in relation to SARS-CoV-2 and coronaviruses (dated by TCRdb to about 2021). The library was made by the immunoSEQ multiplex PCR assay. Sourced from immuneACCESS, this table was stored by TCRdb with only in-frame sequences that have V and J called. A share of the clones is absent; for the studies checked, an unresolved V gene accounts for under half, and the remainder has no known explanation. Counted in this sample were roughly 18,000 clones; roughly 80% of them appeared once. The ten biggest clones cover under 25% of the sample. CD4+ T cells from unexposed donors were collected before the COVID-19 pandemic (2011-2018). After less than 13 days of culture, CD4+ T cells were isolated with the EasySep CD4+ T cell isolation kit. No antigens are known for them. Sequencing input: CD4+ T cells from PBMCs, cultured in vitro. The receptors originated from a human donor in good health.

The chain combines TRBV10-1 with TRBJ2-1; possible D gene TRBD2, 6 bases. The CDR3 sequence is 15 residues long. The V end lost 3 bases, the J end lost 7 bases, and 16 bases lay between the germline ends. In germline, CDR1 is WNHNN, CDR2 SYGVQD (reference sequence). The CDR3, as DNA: TGCGCCAGCAGTGACTATGGCGGGACCCTTAATGAGCAGTTCTTC. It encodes CASSDYGGTLNEQFF.

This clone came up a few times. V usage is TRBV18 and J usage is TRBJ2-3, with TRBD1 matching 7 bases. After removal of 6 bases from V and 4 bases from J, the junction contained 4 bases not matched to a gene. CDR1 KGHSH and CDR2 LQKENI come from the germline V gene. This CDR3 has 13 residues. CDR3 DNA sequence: TGTGCCAGCTCGCGACAGGGCCCAGATACGCAGTATTTT. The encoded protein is CASSRQGPDTQYF.

The CDR3 coding sequence is TGTGCCAGCAGTTACTCTCCCCGCGGGGGGGATTCACCCCTCCACTTT. Translated, it gives CASSYSPRGGDSPLHF. The gene calls are TRBV6-2 or TRBV6-3 and TRBJ1-6; perhaps TRBD1 as D (5 bases). Trimming removed 0 bases at V and 8 bases at J, with 14 bases between. The CDR3 has 16 amino acids. Germline V gene lookup returns CDR1 MNHEY and CDR2 SVGEGT.

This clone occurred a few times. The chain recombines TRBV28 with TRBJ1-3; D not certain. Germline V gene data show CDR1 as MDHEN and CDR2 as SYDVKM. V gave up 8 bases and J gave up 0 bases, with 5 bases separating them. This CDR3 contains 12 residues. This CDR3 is CASRRSGNTIYF. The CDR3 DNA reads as TGTGCCAGCCGGCGCTCTGGAAACACCATATATTTT.

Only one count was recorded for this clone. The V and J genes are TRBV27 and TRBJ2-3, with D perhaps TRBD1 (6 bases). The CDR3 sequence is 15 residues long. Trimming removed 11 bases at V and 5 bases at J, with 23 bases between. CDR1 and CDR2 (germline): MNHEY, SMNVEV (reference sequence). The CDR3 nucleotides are TGTGCCGGAAAAGGCCAGGGGTTGTCGGTAGATACGCAGTATTTT. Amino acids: CAGKGQGLSVDTQYF.

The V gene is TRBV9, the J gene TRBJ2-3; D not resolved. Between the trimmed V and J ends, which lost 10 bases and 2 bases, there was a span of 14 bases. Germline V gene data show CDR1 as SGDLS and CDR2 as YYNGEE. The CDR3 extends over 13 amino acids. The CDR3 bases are TGTGCCGCCAGCGTGCGCATCACAGATACGCAGTATTTT. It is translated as CAASVRITDTQYF. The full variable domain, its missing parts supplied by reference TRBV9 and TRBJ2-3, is DSGVTQTPKHLITATGQRVTLRCSPRSGDLSVYWYQQSLDQGLQFLIQYYNGEERAKGNILERFSAQQFPDLHSELNLSSLELGDSALYFCAASVRITDTQYFGPGTRLTVL.

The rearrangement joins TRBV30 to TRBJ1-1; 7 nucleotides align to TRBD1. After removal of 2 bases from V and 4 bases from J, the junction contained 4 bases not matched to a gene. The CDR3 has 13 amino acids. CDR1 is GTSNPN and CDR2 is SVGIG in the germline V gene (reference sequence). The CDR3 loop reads CAWSQGVGTEAFF. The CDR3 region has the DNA TGTGCCTGGAGTCAGGGGGTGGGCACTGAAGCTTTCTTT.

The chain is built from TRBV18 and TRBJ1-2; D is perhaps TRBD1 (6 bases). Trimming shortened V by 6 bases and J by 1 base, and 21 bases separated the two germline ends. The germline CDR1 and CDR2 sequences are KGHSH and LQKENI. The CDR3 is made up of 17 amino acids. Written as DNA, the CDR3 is TGTGCCAGCTCTCTACAGGGCGACCCGGTGATTAACTATGGCTACACCTTC. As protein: CASSLQGDPVINYGYTF.

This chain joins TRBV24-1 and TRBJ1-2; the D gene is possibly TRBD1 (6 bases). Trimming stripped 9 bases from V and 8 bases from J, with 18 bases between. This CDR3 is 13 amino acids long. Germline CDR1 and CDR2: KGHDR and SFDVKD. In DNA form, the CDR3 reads TGTGCCACCTCTACAGGGCCCTTGGGAGGCTACACCTTC. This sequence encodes CATSTGPLGGYTF.

The CDR3 is CASTASGRITEQFF. CDR3 nucleotides: TGTGCCAGCACGGCTAGCGGGAGAATAACTGAGCAGTTCTTC. The chain has TRBV5-4 and TRBJ2-1, with 10 bases fitting TRBD2. This CDR3 is 14 amino acids long. Germline CDR1 and CDR2: SGHNT and YYREEE (reference sequence). V shed 6 bases, J shed 9 bases, and the junction held 9 bases outside the gene matches.

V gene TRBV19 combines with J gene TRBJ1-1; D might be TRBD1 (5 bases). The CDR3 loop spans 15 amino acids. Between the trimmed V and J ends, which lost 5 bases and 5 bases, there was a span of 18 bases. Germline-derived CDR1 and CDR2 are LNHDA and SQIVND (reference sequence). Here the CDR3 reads CASSDLGRVITEAFF. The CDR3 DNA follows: TGTGCCAGTAGTGATTTGGGCAGGGTGATTACTGAAGCTTTCTTT.

CDR3 coding DNA: TGTGCCAGCAGCTTGAGTTTCACCGGGGAGCTGTTTTTT. Its translation: CASSLSFTGELFF. The V gene is TRBV5-4, the J gene TRBJ2-2; D ambiguous. This CDR3 contains 13 residues. V gave up 1 base and J gave up 4 bases, with 5 bases separating them. Germline V gene sequence: CDR1 SGHNT, CDR2 YYREEE (reference sequence).

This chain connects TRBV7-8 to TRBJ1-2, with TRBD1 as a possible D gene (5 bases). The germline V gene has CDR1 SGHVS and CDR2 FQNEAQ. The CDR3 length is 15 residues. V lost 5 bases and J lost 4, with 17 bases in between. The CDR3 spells CASSRAGGSAYGYTF. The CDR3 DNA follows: TGTGCCAGCAGCCGAGCGGGGGGTAGTGCCTATGGCTACACCTTC. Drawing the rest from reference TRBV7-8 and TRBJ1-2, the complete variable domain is GAGVSQSPRYKVAKRGQDVALRCDPISGHVSLFWYQQALGQGPEFLTYFQNEAQLDKSGLPSDRFFAERPEGSVSTLKIQRTQQEDSAVYLCASSRAGGSAYGYTFGSGTRLTVV.

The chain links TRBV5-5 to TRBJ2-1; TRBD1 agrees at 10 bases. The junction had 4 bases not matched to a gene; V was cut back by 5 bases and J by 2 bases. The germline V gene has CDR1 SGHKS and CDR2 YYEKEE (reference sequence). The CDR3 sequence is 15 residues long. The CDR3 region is CASRAGTGAYNEQFF. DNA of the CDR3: TGTGCCAGCAGGGCCGGGACAGGGGCCTACAATGAGCAGTTCTTC. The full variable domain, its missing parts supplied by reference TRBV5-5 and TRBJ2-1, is DAGVTQSPTHLIKTRGQQVTLRCSPISGHKSVSWYQQVLGQGPQFIFQYYEKEERGRGNFPDRFSARQFPNYSSELNVNALLLGDSALYLCASRAGTGAYNEQFFGPGTRLTVL.

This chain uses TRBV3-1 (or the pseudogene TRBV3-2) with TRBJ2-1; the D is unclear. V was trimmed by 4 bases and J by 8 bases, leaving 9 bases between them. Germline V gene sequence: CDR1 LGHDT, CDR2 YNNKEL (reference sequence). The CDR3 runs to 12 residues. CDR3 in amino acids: CASSPSWDEQFF. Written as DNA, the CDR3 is TGTGCCAGCAGCCCCAGTTGGGATGAGCAGTTCTTC.

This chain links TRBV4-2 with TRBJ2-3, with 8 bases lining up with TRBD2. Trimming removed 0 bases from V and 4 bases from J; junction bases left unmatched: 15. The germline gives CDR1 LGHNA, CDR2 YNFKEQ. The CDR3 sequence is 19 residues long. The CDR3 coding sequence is TGTGCCAGCAGCCAAGAGAGAGGGACTGCGGGAGGAAGATCAGATACGCAGTATTTT. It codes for CASSQERGTAGGRSDTQYF.

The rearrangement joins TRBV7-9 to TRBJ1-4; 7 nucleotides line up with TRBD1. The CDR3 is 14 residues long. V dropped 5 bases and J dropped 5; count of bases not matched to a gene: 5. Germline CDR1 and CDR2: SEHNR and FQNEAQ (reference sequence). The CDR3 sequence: CASSRGQQNEKLFF. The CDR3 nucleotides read TGTGCCAGCAGCCGGGGACAGCAGAATGAAAAACTGTTTTTT.

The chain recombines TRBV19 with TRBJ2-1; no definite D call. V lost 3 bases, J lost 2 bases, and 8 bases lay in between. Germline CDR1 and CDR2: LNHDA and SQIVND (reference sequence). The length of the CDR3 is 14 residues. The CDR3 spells CASSINQAYNEQFF. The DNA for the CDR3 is TGTGCCAGTAGTATTAATCAGGCCTACAATGAGCAGTTCTTC.

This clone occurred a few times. The CDR3: CAWTSSYGYTF. CDR3 DNA sequence: TGTGCCTGGACGTCATCCTATGGCTACACCTTC. This sequence joins TRBV30 and TRBJ1-2; D is uncertain. Germline-derived CDR1 and CDR2 are GTSNPN and SVGIG (reference sequence). The CDR3 spans 11 residues. V lost 4 bases to trimming and J lost 4 bases, with 7 bases between them.

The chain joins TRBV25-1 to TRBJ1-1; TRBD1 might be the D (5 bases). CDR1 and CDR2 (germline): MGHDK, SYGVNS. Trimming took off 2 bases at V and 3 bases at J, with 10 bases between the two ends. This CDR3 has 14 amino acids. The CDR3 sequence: CASSEMGRDTEAFF. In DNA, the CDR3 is TGTGCCAGCAGTGAAATGGGGCGCGACACTGAAGCTTTCTTT.

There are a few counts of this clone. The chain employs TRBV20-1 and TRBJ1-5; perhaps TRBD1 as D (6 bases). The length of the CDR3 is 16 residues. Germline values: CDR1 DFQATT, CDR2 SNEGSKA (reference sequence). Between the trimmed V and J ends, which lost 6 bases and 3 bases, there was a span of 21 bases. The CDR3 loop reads CSASLEQGFDNQPQHF. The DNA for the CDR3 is TGCAGTGCCAGTCTGGAACAGGGATTCGACAATCAGCCCCAGCATTTT.

CDR3 region: CASSWGAGGNTGELFF. In DNA, the CDR3 is TGTGCCAGCAGCTGGGGAGCGGGAGGGAACACCGGGGAGCTGTTTTTT. The chain carries TRBV7-8 and TRBJ2-2; TRBD2 agrees at 9 bases. V lost 4 bases and J lost 1; bases outside the gene matches: 4. CDR1 and CDR2 from the germline V gene are SGHVS and FQNEAQ. The CDR3 is 16 amino acids. The full variable domain, with the rest looked up from reference TRBV7-8 and TRBJ2-2, is GAGVSQSPRYKVAKRGQDVALRCDPISGHVSLFWYQQALGQGPEFLTYFQNEAQLDKSGLPSDRFFAERPEGSVSTLKIQRTQQEDSAVYLCASSWGAGGNTGELFFGEGSRLTVL.

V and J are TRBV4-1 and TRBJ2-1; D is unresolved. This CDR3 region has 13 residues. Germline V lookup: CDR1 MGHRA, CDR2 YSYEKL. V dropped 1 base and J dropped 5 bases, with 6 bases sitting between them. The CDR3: CASSQGRNNEQFF. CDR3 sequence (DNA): TGCGCCAGCAGCCAAGGACGGAACAATGAGCAGTTCTTC.

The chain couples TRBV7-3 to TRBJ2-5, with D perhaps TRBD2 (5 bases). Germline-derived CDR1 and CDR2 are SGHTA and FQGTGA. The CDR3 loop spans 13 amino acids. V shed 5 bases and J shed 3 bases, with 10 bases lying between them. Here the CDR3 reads CASSPTREETQYF. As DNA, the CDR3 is TGTGCCAGCAGCCCTACTAGAGAAGAGACCCAGTACTTC.

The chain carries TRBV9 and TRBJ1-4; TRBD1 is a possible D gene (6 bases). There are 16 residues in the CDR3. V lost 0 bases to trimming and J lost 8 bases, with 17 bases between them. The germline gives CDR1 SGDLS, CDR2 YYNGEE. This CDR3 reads CASSVVPAGQGEKLFF. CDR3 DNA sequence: TGTGCCAGCAGCGTAGTCCCCGCAGGTCAGGGGGAAAAACTGTTTTTT.